This TCR beta chain was recorded in a study of radiotherapy plus CTLA-4 blockade in lung cancer. Background on the study: The study recorded objective responses in roughly 18% of patients and disease control in 31%. Overall study findings and caveats: Expansion in blood of tumor-derived TCR clones was seen after radiotherapy plus ipilimumab.

The repertoire was sequenced with immunoSEQ multiplex PCR; TCRdb's copy has only in-frame clones and lacks some. The top ten hold 2% to 2.5% of the sample, which has more than 80,000 clones, about 85% seen once. Turning to this clone: Its antigen remains unknown.

Enrolled patients, whose metastatic non-small-cell lung cancer was chemo-refractory, received focal radiation plus CTLA-4 blockade with ipilimumab. Sequencing used peripheral blood, obtained from a patient treated with radiotherapy plus ipilimumab. The receptor comes from a human donor with non-small cell lung cancer that progressed on radiotherapy plus ipilimumab. Some clones in this sample may be carry-over from other donors' samples.

As DNA, the CDR3 is TGTGCCATCAGTGTCCAGGGGCGAAATTCACCCCTCCACTTT. Translated, it gives CAISVQGRNSPLHF. V is TRBV10-3 and J is TRBJ1-6, with a weak D call TRBD1 (6 bases). The germline gives CDR1 ENHRY, CDR2 SYGVKD. This CDR3 has 14 amino acids. V lost 4 bases to trimming and J lost 7 bases, with 11 bases between them.